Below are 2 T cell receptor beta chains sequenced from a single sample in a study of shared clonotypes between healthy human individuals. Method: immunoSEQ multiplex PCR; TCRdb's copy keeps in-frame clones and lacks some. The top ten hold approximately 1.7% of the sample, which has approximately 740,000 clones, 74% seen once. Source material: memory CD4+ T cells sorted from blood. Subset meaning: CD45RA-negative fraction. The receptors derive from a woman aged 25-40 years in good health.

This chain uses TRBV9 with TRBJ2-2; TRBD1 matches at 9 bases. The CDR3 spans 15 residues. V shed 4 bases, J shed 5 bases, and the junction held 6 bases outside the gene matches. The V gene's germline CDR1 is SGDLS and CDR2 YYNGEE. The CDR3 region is CASSSGTGRTGELFF. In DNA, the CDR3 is TGTGCCAGCAGCTCCGGGACAGGGCGTACCGGGGAGCTGTTTTTT. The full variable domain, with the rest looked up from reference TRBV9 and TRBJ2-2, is DSGVTQTPKHLITATGQRVTLRCSPRSGDLSVYWYQQSLDQGLQFLIQYYNGEERAKGNILERFSAQQFPDLHSELNLSSLELGDSALYFCASSSGTGRTGELFFGEGSRLTVL.

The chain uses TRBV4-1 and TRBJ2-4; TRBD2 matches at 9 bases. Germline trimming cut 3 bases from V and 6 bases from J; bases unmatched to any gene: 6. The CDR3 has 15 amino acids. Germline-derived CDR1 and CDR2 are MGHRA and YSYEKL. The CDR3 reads CASSQGAGGGNIQYF. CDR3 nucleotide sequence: TGCGCCAGCAGCCAGGGAGCGGGAGGAGGAAACATTCAGTACTTC.